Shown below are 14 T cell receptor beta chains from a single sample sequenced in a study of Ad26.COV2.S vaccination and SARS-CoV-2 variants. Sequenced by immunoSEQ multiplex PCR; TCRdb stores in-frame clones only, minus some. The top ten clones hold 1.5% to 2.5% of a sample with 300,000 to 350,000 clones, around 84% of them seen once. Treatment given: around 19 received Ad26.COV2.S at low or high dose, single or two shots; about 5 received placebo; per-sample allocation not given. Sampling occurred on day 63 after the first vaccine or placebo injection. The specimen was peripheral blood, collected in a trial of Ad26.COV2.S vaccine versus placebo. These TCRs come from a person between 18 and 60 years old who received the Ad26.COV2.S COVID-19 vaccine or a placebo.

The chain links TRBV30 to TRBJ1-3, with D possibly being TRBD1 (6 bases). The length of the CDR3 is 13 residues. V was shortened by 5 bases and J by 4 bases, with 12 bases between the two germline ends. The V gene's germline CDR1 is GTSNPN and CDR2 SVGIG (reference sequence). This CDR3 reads CAWGRDIGNTIYF. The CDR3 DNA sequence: TGTGCCTGGGGCCGGGACATCGGAAACACCATATATTTT.

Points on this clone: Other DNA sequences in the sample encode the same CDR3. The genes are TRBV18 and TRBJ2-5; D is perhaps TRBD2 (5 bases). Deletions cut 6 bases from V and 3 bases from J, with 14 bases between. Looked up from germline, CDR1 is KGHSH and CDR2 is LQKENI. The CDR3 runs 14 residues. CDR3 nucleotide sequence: TGTGCCAGCTCTTTCGGGGATAGGGAAGAGACCCAGTACTTC. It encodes CASSFGDREETQYF. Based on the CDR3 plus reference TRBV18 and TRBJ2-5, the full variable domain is NAGVMQNPRHLVRRRGQEARLRCSPMKGHSHVYWYRQLPEEGLKFMVYLQKENIIDESGMPKERFSAEFPKEGPSILRIQQVVRGDSAAYFCASSFGDREETQYFGPGTRLLVL.

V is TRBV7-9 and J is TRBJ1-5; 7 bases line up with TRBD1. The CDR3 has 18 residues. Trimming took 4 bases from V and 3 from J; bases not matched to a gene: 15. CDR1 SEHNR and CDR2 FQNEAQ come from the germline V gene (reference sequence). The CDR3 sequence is CASSSFVQGNPINQPQHF. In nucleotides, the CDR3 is TGTGCCAGCAGCTCGTTCGTACAGGGGAATCCGATCAATCAGCCCCAGCATTTT.

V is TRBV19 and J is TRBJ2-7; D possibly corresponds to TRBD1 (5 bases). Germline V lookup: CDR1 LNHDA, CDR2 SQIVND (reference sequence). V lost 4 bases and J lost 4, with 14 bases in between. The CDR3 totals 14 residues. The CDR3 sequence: CASSTQGSRYEQYF. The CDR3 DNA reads TGTGCCAGTAGTACCCAGGGCTCTCGGTACGAGCAGTACTTC. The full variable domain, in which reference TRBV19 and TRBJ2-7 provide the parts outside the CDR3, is DGGITQSPKYLFRKEGQNVTLSCEQNLNHDAMYWYRQDPGQGLRLIYYSQIVNDFQKGDIAEGYSVSREKKESFPLTVTSAQKNPTAFYLCASSTQGSRYEQYFGPGTRLTVT.

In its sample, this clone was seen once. The CDR3 sequence is CATNLYGGQGYTF. Here the CDR3 DNA reads TGTGCCACAAACCTTTACGGAGGCCAGGGCTACACCTTC. The chain has TRBV15 and TRBJ1-2; D not certain. The CDR3 contains 13 residues. Trimming removed 9 bases from V and 8 bases from J, with 19 bases in between. Germline CDR1 LNHNV, CDR2 YYDKDF (reference sequence).

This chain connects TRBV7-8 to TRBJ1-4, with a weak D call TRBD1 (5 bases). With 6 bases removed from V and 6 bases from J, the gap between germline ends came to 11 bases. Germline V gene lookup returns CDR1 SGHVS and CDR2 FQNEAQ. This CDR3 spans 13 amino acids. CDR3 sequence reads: CASSRGADEKLFF. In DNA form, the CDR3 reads TGTGCCAGCAGTAGGGGCGCGGATGAAAAACTGTTTTTT.

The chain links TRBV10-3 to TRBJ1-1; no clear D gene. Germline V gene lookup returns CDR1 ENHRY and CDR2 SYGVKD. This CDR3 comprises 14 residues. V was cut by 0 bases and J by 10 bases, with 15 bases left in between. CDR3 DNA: TGTGCCATCAGTGAGTCGTGGACCTTCAGACCAGCTTTCTTT. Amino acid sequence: CAISESWTFRPAFF.

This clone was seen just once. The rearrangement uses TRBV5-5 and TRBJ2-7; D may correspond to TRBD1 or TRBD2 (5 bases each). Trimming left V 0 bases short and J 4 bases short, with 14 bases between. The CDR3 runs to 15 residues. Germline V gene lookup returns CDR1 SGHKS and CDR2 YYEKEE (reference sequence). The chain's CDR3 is CASSLEGTRYYEQYF. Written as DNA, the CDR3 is TGTGCCAGCAGCTTGGAGGGGACCCGGTATTACGAGCAGTACTTC.

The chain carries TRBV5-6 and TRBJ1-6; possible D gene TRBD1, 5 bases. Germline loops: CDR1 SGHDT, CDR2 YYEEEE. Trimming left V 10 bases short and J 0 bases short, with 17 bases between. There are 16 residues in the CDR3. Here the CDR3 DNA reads TGTGCCTCCAAATGGGGGTTTAACTCCTATAATTCACCCCTCCACTTT. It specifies CASKWGFNSYNSPLHF. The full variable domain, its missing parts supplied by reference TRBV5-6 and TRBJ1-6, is DAGVTQSPTHLIKTRGQQVTLRCSPKSGHDTVSWYQQALGQGPQFIFQYYEEEERQRGNFPDRFSGHQFPNYSSELNVNALLLGDSALYLCASKWGFNSYNSPLHFGNGTRLTVT.

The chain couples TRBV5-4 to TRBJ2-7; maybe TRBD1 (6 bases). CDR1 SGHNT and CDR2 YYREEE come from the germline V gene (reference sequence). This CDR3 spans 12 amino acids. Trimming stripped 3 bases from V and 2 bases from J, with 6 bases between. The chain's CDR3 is CASSSGAYEQYF. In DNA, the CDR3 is TGTGCCAGCAGCTCAGGGGCCTACGAGCAGTACTTC.

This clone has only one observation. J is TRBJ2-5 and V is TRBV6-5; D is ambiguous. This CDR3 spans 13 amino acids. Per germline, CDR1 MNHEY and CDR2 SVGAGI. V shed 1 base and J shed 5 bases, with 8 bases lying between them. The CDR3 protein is CASSYLEQETQYF. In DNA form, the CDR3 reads TGTGCCAGCAGTTACTTAGAACAGGAGACCCAGTACTTC.

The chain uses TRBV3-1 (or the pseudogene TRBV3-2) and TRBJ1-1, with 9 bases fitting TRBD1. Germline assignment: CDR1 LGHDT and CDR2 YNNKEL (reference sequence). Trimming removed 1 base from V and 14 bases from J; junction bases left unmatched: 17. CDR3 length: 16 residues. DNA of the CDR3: TGTGCCAGCAGCCAAGTCCAAAGTCGGGAGGGGACAGGGTCCTTCTTT. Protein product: CASSQVQSREGTGSFF.

CDR3 region: CASSSTGGAVADTQYF. Written as DNA, the CDR3 is TGTGCCAGCAGTTCCACAGGGGGCGCCGTTGCAGATACGCAGTATTTT. The chain is built from TRBV14 and TRBJ2-3, with TRBD1 identical over 9 bases. CDR1 is SGHDN and CDR2 is FVKESK in the germline V gene. The J segment lost 4 bases and the V segment lost 6 bases, leaving 11 bases of the junction unmatched. This CDR3 region has 16 residues.

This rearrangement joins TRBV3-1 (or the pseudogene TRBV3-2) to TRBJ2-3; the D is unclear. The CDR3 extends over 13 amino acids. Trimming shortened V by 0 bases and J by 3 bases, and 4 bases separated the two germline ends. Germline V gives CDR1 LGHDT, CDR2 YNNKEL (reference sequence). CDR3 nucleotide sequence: TGTGCCAGCAGCCAAGATGAGACAGATACGCAGTATTTT. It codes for CASSQDETDTQYF.